A single T cell receptor beta chain is shown here with its context. Sequencing was performed with immunoSEQ multiplex PCR; in TCRdb, only in-frame clones are kept and a portion is missing. The sample holds over 40,000 clones, roughly 96% seen once. Germline V gene sequence: CDR1 MNHEY, CDR2 SVGAGI. The CDR3 length is 14 residues. The ends were cut back, 3 bases at V and 4 bases at J, with 12 bases in the middle. The data stem from a study of T cells in tuberculosis. Sequencing was done on a sample of PBMCs. The clonotype comes from a donor aged 5 to 30 with latent tuberculosis or without tuberculosis infection. The chain recombines TRBV6-5 with TRBJ1-2, with TRBD1 as a possible D gene (5 bases). The CDR3 region is CASSYFPGIYGYTF. The CDR3 coding sequence is TGTGCCAGCAGTTATTTCCCAGGGATCTATGGCTACACCTTC.